This T cell receptor (beta chain) was obtained from a study of T-cell reconstitution after alpha-beta-depleted transplantation in children. This clonotype came up a few times. Its matching antigen is unknown. Library preparation (for TCRbeta) was performed with unique molecular identifiers. TCRdb recomputed calls from the PCR reads with MiXCR, one row per CDR3 protein. The data show hundreds of thousands of distinct CDR3 sequences, about an eighth seen once. Whole-study findings and limits: Where some patients showed high TCRbeta diversity at day 60, it came from recipient T cells and thymic progenitors that had survived. A year had passed since transplant, and T-cell counts and diversity by then came mostly from newly produced T cells. By about two months after transplant, alpha-beta T cells reportedly arose from several hundred graft clones that had expanded.

The junction had 7 bases not matched to a gene; V was cut back by 5 bases and J by 2 bases. The germline V gene has CDR1 SEHNR and CDR2 FQNEAQ (reference sequence). The CDR3 loop spans 15 amino acids. The source of this sequence is a girl aged 2 to 10 with congenital amegakaryocytic thrombocytopenia, due to receive a stem cell transplant. Sample: PBMCs, taken before TCRalphabeta/CD19-depleted stem cell transplant. The J gene is TRBJ2-7, the V gene TRBV7-9; 9 bases are a match to TRBD1. The DNA for the CDR3 is TGTGCCAGCAGCCACGGACAGGGGTCCACCTACGAGCAGTACTTC. It codes for CASSHGQGSTYEQYF.